Following are 6 T cell receptor beta chains from one sample sequenced in a study of metastatic and nonmetastatic thyroid tumors (dated by TCRdb to about 2020). None of the patients had been given any treatment before thyroid surgery. Libraries were constructed by PCR. The sequencing machine was an Illumina HiSeq 4000. TCRdb ran its own pipeline on the public reads, namely fastp trimming at Q25 and MiXCR clone calling, and kept in-frame beta chains. In this sample the table shows about 24,000 clones, roughly 25% of which occur a single time. The ten largest clones capture roughly 12% of the sample. The sample taken for sequencing was tumor tissue. The receptors were sampled from a male donor with papillary thyroid cancer or a benign thyroid nodule (not recorded which). Some clones in this sample may be carry-over from other donors' samples.

This chain links TRBV12-3 or TRBV12-4 with TRBJ1-1, with unresolved D. There are 11 residues in the CDR3. V gave up 6 bases and J gave up 11 bases, with 13 bases separating them. The CDR3 region has the DNA TGTGCCAGCAGGTACACTGAGTCGGCTTTCTTT. It translates to CASRYTESAFF.

Ten or more counts support this clone. The CDR3 DNA sequence: TGTGCCAGCAGCGCCCGGGAGGGGAATTCACCCCTCCACTTT. Its protein product is CASSAREGNSPLHF. The rearrangement joins TRBV9 to TRBJ1-6; D possibly corresponds to TRBD1 (5 bases). Germline loops: CDR1 SGDLS, CDR2 YYNGEE. This CDR3 has 14 amino acids. The germline V and J ends were trimmed by 3 bases and 7 bases, with 11 bases remaining between them. The full variable domain, with the rest looked up from reference TRBV9 and TRBJ1-6, is DSGVTQTPKHLITATGQRVTLRCSPRSGDLSVYWYQQSLDQGLQFLIQYYNGEERAKGNILERFSAQQFPDLHSELNLSSLELGDSALYFCASSAREGNSPLHFGNGTRLTVT.

This clone has at least ten counts. With a much larger clone just one base away, this may be a read error. Other DNA sequences of this sample code for an identical CDR3. The genes are TRBV6-1 and TRBJ1-6, with D possibly TRBD1 on 5 matching bases. This CDR3 has 14 residues. Germline-derived CDR1 and CDR2 are MNHNS and SASEGT. V shed 6 bases and J shed 7 bases, with 13 bases lying between them. Here the CDR3 reads CASSSGRMNSPLHF. The CDR3 DNA follows: TGTGCCAGCAGCTCGGGACGGATGAATTCACCCCTCCACTTT.

To note about this clone: An end of the junction differs from the germline gene, which may be a read error. The V gene is TRBV12-3 or TRBV12-4, the J gene TRBJ2-1; 11 bases align to TRBD2. The CDR3 sequence is 18 residues long. In nucleotides, the CDR3 is TGTGCCAGCAGTAGCTCTCCGGGGACTAGCGGCTCCTTCAATGAGCAGTTCTTC. Its translation is CASSSSPGTSGSFNEQFF.

This clone showed up many times. Other DNA sequences within the sample encode an identical CDR3. The chain combines TRBV28 with TRBJ2-3, with 13 bases lining up with TRBD2. V trimming: 6 bases; J trimming: 6 bases; junction bases outside the gene matches: 6. CDR1 is MDHEN and CDR2 is SYDVKM in the germline V gene. The CDR3 sequence is 15 residues long. The CDR3 is CASRRTSGRGDTQYF. The DNA for the CDR3 is TGTGCCAGCAGGCGGACTAGCGGGAGAGGTGATACGCAGTATTTT.

Concerning this clone itself: The junction does not match germline at one end; this may be a read error. The V gene is TRBV6-1, the J gene TRBJ2-2, with 7 bases identical to TRBD1. The CDR3 loop spans 16 amino acids. Germline V gene data show CDR1 as MNHNS and CDR2 as SASEGT. The CDR3 sequence is CASSNSYYRGTWELFF. The CDR3 nucleotides read TGTGCCAGCAGTAATTCTTACTACAGGGGCACCTGGGAGCTGTTTTTT.